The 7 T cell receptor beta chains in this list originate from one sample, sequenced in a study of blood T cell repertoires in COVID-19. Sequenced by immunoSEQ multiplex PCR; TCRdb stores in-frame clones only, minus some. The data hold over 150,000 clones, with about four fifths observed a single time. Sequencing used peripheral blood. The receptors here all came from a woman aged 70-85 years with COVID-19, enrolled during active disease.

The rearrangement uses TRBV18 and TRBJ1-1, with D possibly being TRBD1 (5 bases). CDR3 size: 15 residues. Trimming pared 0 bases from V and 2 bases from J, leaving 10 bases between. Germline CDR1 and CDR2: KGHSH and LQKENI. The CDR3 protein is CASSPPSRANTEAFF. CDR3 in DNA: TGTGCCAGCTCACCACCATCCAGGGCCAACACTGAAGCTTTCTTT.

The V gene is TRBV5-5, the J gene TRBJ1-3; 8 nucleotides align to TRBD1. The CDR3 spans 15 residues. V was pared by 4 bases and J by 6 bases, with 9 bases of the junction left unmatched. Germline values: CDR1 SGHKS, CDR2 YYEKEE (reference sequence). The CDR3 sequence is CASSRIGQGENTIYF. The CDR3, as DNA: TGTGCCAGCAGCCGTATCGGACAGGGAGAAAACACCATATATTTT.

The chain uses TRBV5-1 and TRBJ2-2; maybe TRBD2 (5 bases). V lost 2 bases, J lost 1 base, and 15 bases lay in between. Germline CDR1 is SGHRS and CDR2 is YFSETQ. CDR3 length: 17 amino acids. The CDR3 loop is CASSLTRRSGNTGELFF. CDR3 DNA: TGCGCCAGCAGCTTAACCCGGAGGTCGGGGAACACCGGGGAGCTGTTTTTT.

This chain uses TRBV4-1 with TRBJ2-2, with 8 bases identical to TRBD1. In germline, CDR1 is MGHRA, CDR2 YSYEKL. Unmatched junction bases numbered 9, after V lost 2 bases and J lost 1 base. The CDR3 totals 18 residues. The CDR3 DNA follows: TGCGCCAGCAGCCAACCAACCGCAGGGGGCAAGAACACCGGGGAGCTGTTTTTT. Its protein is CASSQPTAGGKNTGELFF.

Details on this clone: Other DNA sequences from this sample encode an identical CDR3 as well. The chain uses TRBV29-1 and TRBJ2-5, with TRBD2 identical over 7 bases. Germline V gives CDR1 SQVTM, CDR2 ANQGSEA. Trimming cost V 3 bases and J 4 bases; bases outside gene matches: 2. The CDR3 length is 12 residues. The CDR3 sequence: CSVDTGGETQYF. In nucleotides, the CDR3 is TGCAGCGTTGATACGGGGGGAGAGACCCAGTACTTC.

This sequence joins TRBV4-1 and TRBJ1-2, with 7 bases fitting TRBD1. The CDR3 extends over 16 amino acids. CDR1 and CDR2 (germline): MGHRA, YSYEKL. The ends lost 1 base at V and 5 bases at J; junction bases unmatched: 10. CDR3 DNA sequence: TGCGCCAGCAGCCAAGTCCAGGGGGGCGCTGGATATGGCTACACCTTC. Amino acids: CASSQVQGGAGYGYTF.

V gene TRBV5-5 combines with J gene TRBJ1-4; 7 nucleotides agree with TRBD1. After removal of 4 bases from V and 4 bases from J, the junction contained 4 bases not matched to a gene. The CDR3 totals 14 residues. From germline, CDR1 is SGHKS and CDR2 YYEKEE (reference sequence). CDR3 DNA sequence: TGTGCCAGCAGCCGGGACAGACGTAATGAAAAACTGTTTTTT. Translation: CASSRDRRNEKLFF.